The rows below give T cell receptor beta chains drawn from one sample of a study of shared clonotypes between healthy human individuals. The protocol was immunoSEQ multiplex PCR, while the TCRdb copy is restricted to in-frame clones and leaves out a portion. The table shows some 660,000 clones, with 73% occurring only once. The sequenced sample was memory CD4+ T cells sorted from blood. The receptors derive from a woman under 40 in good health. Each CDR3 is given with its conserved first and last residue. D genes are given only for firm matches. Not all rows give a size; the values are once, few, many and, for expanded clones, a class.

d_gene	len	v_gene	abundance	j_gene	CDR3nt	CDR3aa
TRBD2	17	TRBV7-2	NA	TRBJ2-4	TGTGCCAGCAGCTCGGGTCTAGCGGGGCTAGCCAAAAACATTCAGTACTTC	CASSSGLAGLAKNIQYF
NA	12	TRBV15	NA	TRBJ2-5	TGTGCCACCCTAGGATCTCAAGAGACCCAGTACTTC	CATLGSQETQYF
NA	11	TRBV30	NA	TRBJ2-1	TGTGCCTGGAGTCAAAGTGGAGAGCAGTTCTTC	CAWSQSGEQFF
NA	13	TRBV5-1	NA	TRBJ2-7	TGCGCCAGCAGCTTCTCGCAGGGCTACGAGCAGTACTTC	CASSFSQGYEQYF
NA	15	TRBV4-1	few	TRBJ2-2	TGCGCCAGCAGCCCGGTCCGGACCGTGGGCGGGGAGCTGTTTTTT	CASSPVRTVGGELFF
NA	15	TRBV10-3	NA	TRBJ1-2	TGTGCCATCAGTGAGGTTGCAGGCCAGGCTGGGGGCTACACCTTC	CAISEVAGQAGGYTF
NA	12	TRBV30	NA	TRBJ2-3	TGTGCCTGGGGACGAAGGGAAGATACGCAGTATTTT	CAWGRREDTQYF
TRBD1	17	TRBV11-2	NA	TRBJ1-4	TGTGCCAGCAGACCACCGGGACAGGGGGCTCGGAATGAAAAACTGTTTTTT	CASRPPGQGARNEKLFF
NA	12	TRBV2	few	TRBJ2-3	TGTGCCAGCACGAAAAGCACAGATACGCAGTATTTT	CASTKSTDTQYF
TRBD1	16	TRBV19	once	TRBJ1-2	TGTGCCAGTAGAATGGAGGGGGCCAACCCTAACTATGGCTACACCTTC	CASRMEGANPNYGYTF
NA	13	TRBV5-5	NA	TRBJ1-2	TGTGCCAGCAGCTGGGAACAGGACTATGGCTACACCTTC	CASSWEQDYGYTF
NA	14	TRBV18	NA	TRBJ2-1	TGTGCCAGCTCCTCCACGGGAAGCGGCAATGAGCAGTTCTTC	CASSSTGSGNEQFF
NA	13	TRBV27	few	TRBJ2-7	TGTGCCAGCAGTTCTCTTGACAGAGCAGGGCAGTACTTC	CASSSLDRAGQYF
NA	14	TRBV5-1	NA	TRBJ1-3	TGCGCCAGCAGTTCAGGGGCCTCTGGAAACACCATATATTTT	CASSSGASGNTIYF
TRBD2	16	TRBV6-4	NA	TRBJ2-6	TGTGCCAGCAGTGAGACTAGCGGGAGTGGGGCCAACGTCCTGACTTTC	CASSETSGSGANVLTF
NA	14	TRBV9	NA	TRBJ1-2	TGTGCCAGCAGCGTAGGTGAACAGTCCTATGGCTACACCTTC	CASSVGEQSYGYTF
NA	15	TRBV18	NA	TRBJ2-6	TGTGCCAGCTCACGCAGGGGGGCGGGGGCCAACGTCCTGACTTTC	CASSRRGAGANVLTF
TRBD1	14	TRBV5-1	few	TRBJ1-1	TGCGCCAGCAGTTCGACAGGGGGCAGCTCTGAAGCTTTCTTT	CASSSTGGSSEAFF
NA	13	TRBV7-3	many	TRBJ2-1	TGTGCCAGCAGCTCCCCCAACGTGGGTGAGCAGTTCTTC	CASSSPNVGEQFF
TRBD2	15	TRBV19	NA	TRBJ2-3	TGTGCCAGTAGTATAGTTCCTAGCGGTGGGGCACCGCAGTATTTT	CASSIVPSGGAPQYF
NA	14	TRBV29-1	NA	TRBJ2-3	TGCAGCGTTGAAGAGAGCGGGCGCACAGATACGCAGTATTTT	CSVEESGRTDTQYF
NA	14	TRBV11-2	NA	TRBJ2-2	TGTGCCAGCAGCTTAGGTCTGCTGAGAGGGGAGCTGTTTTTT	CASSLGLLRGELFF
NA	17	TRBV27	NA	TRBJ2-1	TGTGCCAGCAGTCTCCACTCGACGAGGGCCTCTTACAATGAGCAGTTCTTC	CASSLHSTRASYNEQFF
NA	15	TRBV6-5	NA	TRBJ2-5	TGTGCCAGCAGATACGGACCCAGGGAAACAGAGACCCAGTACTTC	CASRYGPRETETQYF
TRBD1	15	TRBV10-3	few	TRBJ2-7	TGTGCCATCAGTGATGGACAGGGGGTAACCTACGAGCAGTACTTC	CAISDGQGVTYEQYF
NA	17	TRBV28	NA	TRBJ1-1	TGTGCCAGCAGTTTAAATCTAGGGGGGATCGGGTCCTCCGGAGCTTTCTTT	CASSLNLGGIGSSGAFF
NA	14	TRBV2	NA	TRBJ2-1	TGTGCCAGCAGTTTAGATAGCTCCTACAATGAGCAGTTCTTC	CASSLDSSYNEQFF
NA	13	TRBV5-1	NA	TRBJ1-5	TGCGCCAGCAGCCCCCAGGGAAATCAGCCCCAGCATTTT	CASSPQGNQPQHF
NA	11	TRBV20-1	few	TRBJ2-1	TGCAGTGTCCTACACCTCAATGAGCAGTTCTTC	CSVLHLNEQFF
NA	12	TRBV19	NA	TRBJ2-1	TGTGCCAGTAGTACCGCCCCAAATGAGCAGTTCTTC	CASSTAPNEQFF
NA	14	TRBV28	NA	TRBJ2-7	TGTGCCAGCAGTTCCACAGGGACCTACTACGAGCAGTACTTC	CASSSTGTYYEQYF
NA	15	TRBV18	NA	TRBJ2-7	TGTGCCAGCTCACCAAGACAGGAGAGCTCCTACGAGCAGTACTTC	CASSPRQESSYEQYF
TRBD2	16	TRBV6-6	NA	TRBJ2-1	TGTGCCAGCAGTTACTCCGGGACTAGCGGGGGCTATGAGCAGTTCTTC	CASSYSGTSGGYEQFF
TRBD1	12	TRBV28	NA	TRBJ2-7	TGTGCCAGCCACCGACAGGGTTACGAGCAGTACTTC	CASHRQGYEQYF
NA	14	TRBV11-2	NA	TRBJ2-2	TGTGCCAGCAGACCCGGACAGACCACCGGGGAGCTGTTTTTT	CASRPGQTTGELFF
TRBD2	16	TRBV5-1	NA	TRBJ2-3	TGCGCCAGCATGGACCTGGGGGAGGGCCTCGGAGATACGCAGTATTTT	CASMDLGEGLGDTQYF
NA	13	TRBV19	NA	TRBJ1-2	TGTGCCAGTAATTTGGACAAGAACTATGGCTACACCTTC	CASNLDKNYGYTF
NA	18	TRBV5-1	once	TRBJ1-3	TGCGCCAGCAGCTTGGCCGGGGTACGGGACCGCTCTGGAAACACCATATATTTT	CASSLAGVRDRSGNTIYF
TRBD1	13	TRBV2	NA	TRBJ1-2	TGTGCCAGTTCAGGGGGAGTTTTGGGAGGCTACACCTTC	CASSGGVLGGYTF
TRBD1	13	TRBV27	NA	TRBJ2-5	TGTGCCAGCAGGCCGACAGGGGCAGAGACCCAGTACTTC	CASRPTGAETQYF
NA	12	TRBV7-2	NA	TRBJ2-7	TGTGCCAGCAGCTACGGACAGTACGAGCAGTACTTC	CASSYGQYEQYF
NA	18	TRBV30	NA	TRBJ1-6	TGTGCCTGGAGTGTTTTCGGCGGCACAAGCTCCTATAATTCACCCCTCCACTTT	CAWSVFGGTSSYNSPLHF
TRBD1	17	TRBV5-1	NA	TRBJ2-1	TGCGCCAGCAGCACTGGGACAGAGGCTGCCCTTTACAATGAGCAGTTCTTC	CASSTGTEAALYNEQFF
NA	14	TRBV14	NA	TRBJ2-1	TGTGCCAGCAGCCGCCAGAGGAACTACAATGAGCAGTTCTTC	CASSRQRNYNEQFF
NA	15	TRBV28	NA	TRBJ2-7	TGTGCCAGCAGTTTGTCGTGGGGGGGCAACTACGAGCAGTACTTC	CASSLSWGGNYEQYF
NA	14	TRBV5-1	NA	TRBJ2-3	TGCGCCAGCAGCTTATCTAGCGTCACAGATACGCAGTATTTT	CASSLSSVTDTQYF
NA	14	TRBV2	once	TRBJ1-1	TGTGCCAGCAGTGGATGGATAGGGAACACTGAAGCTTTCTTT	CASSGWIGNTEAFF
TRBD1	14	TRBV19	NA	TRBJ1-5	TGTGCCAGTAGTTTACAGGGGGGCAATCAGCCCCAGCATTTT	CASSLQGGNQPQHF
TRBD1	15	TRBV5-1	few	TRBJ2-1	TGCGCCAGCAGCTTGACAGGGGGCTTCTACAATGAGCAGTTCTTC	CASSLTGGFYNEQFF
NA	14	TRBV2	once	TRBJ1-3	TGTGCCAGCAGACCCGTTCACTCTGGAAACACCATATATTTT	CASRPVHSGNTIYF
NA	14	TRBV10-2	NA	TRBJ2-6	TGCGCCAGCAGTGTCCAGTACGGGGCCAACGTCCTGACTTTC	CASSVQYGANVLTF
NA	14	TRBV5-1	NA	TRBJ1-4	TGCGCCAGCAATACAGGAGGGGCTAATGAAAAACTGTTTTTT	CASNTGGANEKLFF
TRBD1	13	TRBV27	NA	TRBJ2-1	TGTGCCAGCAGCCTAACAGGGGAGAGTGAGCAGTTCTTC	CASSLTGESEQFF
TRBD1	14	TRBV5-1	few	TRBJ1-3	TGCGCCAGCAGCGATGGACAGGAGGGAAACACCATATATTTT	CASSDGQEGNTIYF